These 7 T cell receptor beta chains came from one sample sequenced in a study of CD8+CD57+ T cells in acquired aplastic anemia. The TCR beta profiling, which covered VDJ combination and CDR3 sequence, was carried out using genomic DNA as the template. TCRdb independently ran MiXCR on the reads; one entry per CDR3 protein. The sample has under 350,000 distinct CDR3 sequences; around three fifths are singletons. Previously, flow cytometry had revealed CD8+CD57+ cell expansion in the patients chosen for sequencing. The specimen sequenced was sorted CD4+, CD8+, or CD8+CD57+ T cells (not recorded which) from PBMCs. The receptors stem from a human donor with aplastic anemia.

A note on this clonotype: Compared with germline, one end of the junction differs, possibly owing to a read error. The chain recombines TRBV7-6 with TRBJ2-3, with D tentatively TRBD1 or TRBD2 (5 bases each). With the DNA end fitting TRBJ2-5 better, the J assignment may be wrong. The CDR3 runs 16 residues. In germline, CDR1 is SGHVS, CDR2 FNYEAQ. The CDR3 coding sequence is TGTGCCAGCAGCTTAGGAGGTAGTGCGAGGGGAGAGGCCCAGTACTTC. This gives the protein CASSLGGSARGEAQYF.

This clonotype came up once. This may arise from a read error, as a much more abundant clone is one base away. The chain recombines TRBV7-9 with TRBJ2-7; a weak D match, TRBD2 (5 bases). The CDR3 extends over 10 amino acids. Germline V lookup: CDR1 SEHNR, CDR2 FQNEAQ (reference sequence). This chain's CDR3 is CASGVYERCF. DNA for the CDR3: TGTGCCAGCGGGGTCTACGAGCGGTGCTTC.

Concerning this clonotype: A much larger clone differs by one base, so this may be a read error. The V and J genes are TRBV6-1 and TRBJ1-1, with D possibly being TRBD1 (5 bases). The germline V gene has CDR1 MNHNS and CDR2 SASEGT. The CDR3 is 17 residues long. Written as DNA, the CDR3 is TGTGCCAGCAATGAATGGGCAGGGAAGGGTAAAGACACTGAAGCTTTCTTT. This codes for CASNEWAGKGKDTEAFF.

The CDR3 DNA reads TGCGCCAGCAGCACCGGGCCCGGCGGCTACGAGCAGTACTTC. As protein: CASSTGPGGYEQYF. The chain uses TRBV5-1 and TRBJ2-7; D remains unclear. Germline V gene sequence: CDR1 SGHRS, CDR2 YFSETQ. Trimming stripped 4 bases from V and 3 bases from J, with 14 bases between. The CDR3 length is 14 residues.

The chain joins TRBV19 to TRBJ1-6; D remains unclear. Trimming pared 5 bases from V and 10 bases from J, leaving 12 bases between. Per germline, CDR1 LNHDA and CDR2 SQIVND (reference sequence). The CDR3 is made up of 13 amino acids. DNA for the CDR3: TGTGCCAGTAGTTCTGAAATGGGGTCACCCCTCCACTTT. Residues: CASSSEMGSPLHF.

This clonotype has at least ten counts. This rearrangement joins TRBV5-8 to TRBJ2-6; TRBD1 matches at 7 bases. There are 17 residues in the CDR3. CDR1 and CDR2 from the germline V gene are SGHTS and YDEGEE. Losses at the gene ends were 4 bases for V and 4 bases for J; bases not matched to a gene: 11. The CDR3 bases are TGTGCCAGCAGCGCCGAAGTACAGGGGTCCGGGGCCAACGTCCTGACTTTC. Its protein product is CASSAEVQGSGANVLTF. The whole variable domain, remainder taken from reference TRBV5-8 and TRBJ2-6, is EAGVTQSPTHLIKTRGQQATLRCSPISGHTSVYWYQQALGLGLQFLLWYDEGEERNRGNFPPRFSGRQFPNYSSELNVNALELEDSALYLCASSAEVQGSGANVLTFGAGSRLTVL.

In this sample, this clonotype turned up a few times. CDR3 amino acids: CASSEGRLNYGYTF. The CDR3 DNA follows: TGTGCCAGCAGTGAAGGCAGACTTAACTATGGCTACACCTTC. This rearrangement joins TRBV2 to TRBJ1-2; D is unclear. The CDR3 extends over 14 amino acids. Germline V gene sequence: CDR1 SNHLY, CDR2 FYNNEI. V was clipped by 1 base and J by 1 base, with 7 bases between them.